This entry is about one T cell receptor beta chain. Its antigen is undetermined. This entry belongs to a study of CD8 T cells in ankylosing spondylitis. Study-wide results and caveats: Blood from ankylosing spondylitis patients appeared to carry a characteristic roughly eight-variant TCR beta motif.

TCRdb re-derived calls from the 5' RACE reads in MiXCR, one entry per CDR3 protein. Of some 85,000 distinct CDR3 sequences listed, approximately 8.9% are singletons. The sequence was collected from a male donor with ankylosing spondylitis. Sequencing was done on a sample of blood, either unsorted or a sorted T cell fraction (not recorded which).

DNA for the CDR3: TGTGCCTGGAGTCAGGATACGAACACTGAAGCTTTCTTT. This translates into CAWSQDTNTEAFF. V usage is TRBV30 and J usage is TRBJ1-1; no clear D gene. The ends were cut back, 2 bases at V and 1 base at J, with 8 bases in the middle. The CDR3 length is 13 residues. Per the germline V gene, CDR1 is GTSNPN and CDR2 is SVGIG (reference sequence).